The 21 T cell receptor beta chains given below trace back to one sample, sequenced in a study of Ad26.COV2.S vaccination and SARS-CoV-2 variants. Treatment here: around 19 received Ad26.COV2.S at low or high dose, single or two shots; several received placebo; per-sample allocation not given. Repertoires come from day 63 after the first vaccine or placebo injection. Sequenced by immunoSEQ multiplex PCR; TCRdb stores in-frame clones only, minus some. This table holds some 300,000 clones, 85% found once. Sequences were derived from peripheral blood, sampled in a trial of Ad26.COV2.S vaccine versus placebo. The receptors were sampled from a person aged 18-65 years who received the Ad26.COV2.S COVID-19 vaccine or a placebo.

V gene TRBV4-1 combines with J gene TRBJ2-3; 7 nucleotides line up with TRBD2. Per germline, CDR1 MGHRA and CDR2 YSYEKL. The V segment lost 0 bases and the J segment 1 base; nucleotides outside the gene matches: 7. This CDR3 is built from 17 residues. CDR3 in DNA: TGCGCCAGCAGCCAAGATTTGTGGAGCGGGGGCACAGATACGCAGTATTTT. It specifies CASSQDLWSGGTDTQYF.

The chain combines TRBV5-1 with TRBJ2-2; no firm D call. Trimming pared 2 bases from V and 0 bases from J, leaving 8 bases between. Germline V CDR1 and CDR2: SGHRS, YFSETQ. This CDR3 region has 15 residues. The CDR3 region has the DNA TGCGCCAGCAGCTTCTTTGGTGCGAACACCGGGGAGCTGTTTTTT. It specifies CASSFFGANTGELFF.

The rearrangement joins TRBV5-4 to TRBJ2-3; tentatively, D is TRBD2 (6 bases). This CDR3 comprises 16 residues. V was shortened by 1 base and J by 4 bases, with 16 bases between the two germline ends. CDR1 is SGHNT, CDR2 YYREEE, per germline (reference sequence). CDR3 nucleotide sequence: TGTGCCAGCAGCTTGCCCAGTAGCCCGGGAGCAGATACGCAGTATTTT. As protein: CASSLPSSPGADTQYF. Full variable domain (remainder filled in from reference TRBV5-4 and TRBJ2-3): ETGVTQSPTHLIKTRGQQVTLRCSSQSGHNTVSWYQQALGQGPQFIFQYYREEENGRGNFPPRFSGLQFPNYSSELNVNALELDDSALYLCASSLPSSPGADTQYFGPGTRLTVL.

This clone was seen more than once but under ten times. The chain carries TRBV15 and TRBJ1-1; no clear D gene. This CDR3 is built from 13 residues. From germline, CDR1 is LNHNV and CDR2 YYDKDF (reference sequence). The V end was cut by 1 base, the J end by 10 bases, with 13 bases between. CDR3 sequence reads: CATSRGSETVAFF. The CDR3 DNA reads TGTGCCACCAGCAGAGGATCCGAGACGGTAGCTTTCTTT. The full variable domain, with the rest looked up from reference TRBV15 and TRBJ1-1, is DAMVIQNPRYQVTQFGKPVTLSCSQTLNHNVMYWYQQKSSQAPKLLFHYYDKDFNNEADTPDNFQSRRPNTSFCFLDIRSPGLGDTAMYLCATSRGSETVAFFGQGTRLTVV.

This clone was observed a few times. CDR3 amino acids: CASSTLTGRSGNTIYF. The DNA of the CDR3 is TGTGCCAGCAGCACACTCACAGGGAGATCTGGAAACACCATATATTTT. The V gene is TRBV7-6, the J gene TRBJ1-3, with D possibly TRBD1 on 6 matching bases. The ends were cut back, 5 bases at V and 1 base at J, with 15 bases in the middle. Germline CDR1 reads SGHVS; CDR2 reads FNYEAQ. This CDR3 is 16 amino acids long. Full variable domain (missing parts from reference TRBV7-6 and TRBJ1-3): GAGVSQSPRYKVTKRGQDVALRCDPISGHVSLYWYRQALGQGPEFLTYFNYEAQQDKSGLPNDRFSAERPEGSISTLTIQRTEQRDSAMYRCASSTLTGRSGNTIYFGEGSWLTVV.

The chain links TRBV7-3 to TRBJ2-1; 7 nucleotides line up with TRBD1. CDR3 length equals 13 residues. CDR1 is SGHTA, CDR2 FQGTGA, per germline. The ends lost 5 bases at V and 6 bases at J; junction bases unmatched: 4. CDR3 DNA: TGTGCCAGCAGCCAACCAGGGGGCAATGAGCAGTTCTTC. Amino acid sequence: CASSQPGGNEQFF.

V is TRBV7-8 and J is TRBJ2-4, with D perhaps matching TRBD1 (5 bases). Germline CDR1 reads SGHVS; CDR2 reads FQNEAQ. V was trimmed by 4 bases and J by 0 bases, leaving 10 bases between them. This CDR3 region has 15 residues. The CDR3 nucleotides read TGTGCCAGCAGCTGGCAGGGCCAAGCCAAAAACATTCAGTACTTC. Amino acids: CASSWQGQAKNIQYF.

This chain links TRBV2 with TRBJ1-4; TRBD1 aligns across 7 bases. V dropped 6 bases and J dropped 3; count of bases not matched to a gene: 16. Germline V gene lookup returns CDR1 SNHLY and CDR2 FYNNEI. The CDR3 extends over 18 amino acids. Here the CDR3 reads CASRFEGASRVANEKLFF. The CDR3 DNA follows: TGTGCCAGCAGATTCGAGGGGGCCAGTCGGGTGGCTAATGAAAAACTGTTTTTT.

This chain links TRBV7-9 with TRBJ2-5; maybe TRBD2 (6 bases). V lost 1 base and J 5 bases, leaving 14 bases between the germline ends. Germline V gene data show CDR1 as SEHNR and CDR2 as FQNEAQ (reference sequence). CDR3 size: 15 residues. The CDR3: CASSLVAAGTETQYF. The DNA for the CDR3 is TGTGCCAGCAGCTTAGTTGCGGCGGGGACCGAGACCCAGTACTTC.

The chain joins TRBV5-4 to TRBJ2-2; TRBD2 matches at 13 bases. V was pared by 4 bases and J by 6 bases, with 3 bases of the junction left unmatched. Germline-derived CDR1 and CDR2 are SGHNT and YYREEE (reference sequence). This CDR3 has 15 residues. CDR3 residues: CASSRGTSGAGELFF. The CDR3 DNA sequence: TGTGCCAGCAGCCGGGGGACTAGCGGGGCCGGGGAGCTGTTTTTT.

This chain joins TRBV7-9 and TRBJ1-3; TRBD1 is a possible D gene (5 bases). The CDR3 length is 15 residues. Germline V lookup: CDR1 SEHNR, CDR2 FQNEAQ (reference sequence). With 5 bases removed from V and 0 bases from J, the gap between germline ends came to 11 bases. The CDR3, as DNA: TGTGCCAGCAGCCAGGGAAGGTCCTCTGGAAACACCATATATTTT. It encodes CASSQGRSSGNTIYF.

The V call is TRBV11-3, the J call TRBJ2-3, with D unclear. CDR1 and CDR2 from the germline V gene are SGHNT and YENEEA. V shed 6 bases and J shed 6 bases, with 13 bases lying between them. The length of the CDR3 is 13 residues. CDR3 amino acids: CASSLGNVDTQYF. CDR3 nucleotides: TGTGCCAGCAGTTTGGGGAACGTTGATACGCAGTATTTT.

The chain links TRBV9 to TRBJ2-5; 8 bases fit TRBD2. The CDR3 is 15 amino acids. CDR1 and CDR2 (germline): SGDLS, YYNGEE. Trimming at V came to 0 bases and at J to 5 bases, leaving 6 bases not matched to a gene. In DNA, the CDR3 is TGTGCCAGCAGCGTAGGTCGGGGGGGCCAGGAGACCCAGTACTTC. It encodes CASSVGRGGQETQYF.

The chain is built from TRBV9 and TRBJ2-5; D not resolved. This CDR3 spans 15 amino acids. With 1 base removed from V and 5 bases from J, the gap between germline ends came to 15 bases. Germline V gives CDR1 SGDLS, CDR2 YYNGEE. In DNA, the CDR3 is TGTGCCAGCAGCGTAAACAAGGGTCTTTGGGAGACCCAGTACTTC. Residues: CASSVNKGLWETQYF.

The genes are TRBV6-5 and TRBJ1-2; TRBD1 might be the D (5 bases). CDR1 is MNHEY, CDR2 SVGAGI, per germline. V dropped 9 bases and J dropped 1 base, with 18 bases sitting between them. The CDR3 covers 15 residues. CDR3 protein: CASRDREVNNYGYTF. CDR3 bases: TGTGCCAGTCGGGACCGCGAAGTTAATAACTATGGCTACACCTTC.

For the CDR3, the DNA is TGCGCCAGCAGATACACTGATGAGCAGTTCTTC. Translated, it gives CASRYTDEQFF. The rearrangement links TRBV5-1 to TRBJ2-1; no reliable D call. V was clipped by 5 bases and J by 8 bases, with 8 bases between them. The length of the CDR3 is 11 residues. Germline-derived CDR1 and CDR2 are SGHRS and YFSETQ.

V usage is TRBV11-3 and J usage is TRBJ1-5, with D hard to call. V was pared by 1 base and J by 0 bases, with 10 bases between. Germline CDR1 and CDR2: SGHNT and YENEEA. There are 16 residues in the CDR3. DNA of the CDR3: TGTGCCAGCAGCTTAGGCGGGAGGGATAGCAATCAGCCCCAGCATTTT. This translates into CASSLGGRDSNQPQHF. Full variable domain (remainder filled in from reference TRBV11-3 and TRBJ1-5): EAGVVQSPRYKIIEKKQPVAFWCNPISGHNTLYWYLQNLGQGPELLIRYENEEAVDDSQLPKDRFSAERLKGVDSTLKIQPAELGDSAVYLCASSLGGRDSNQPQHFGDGTRLSIL.

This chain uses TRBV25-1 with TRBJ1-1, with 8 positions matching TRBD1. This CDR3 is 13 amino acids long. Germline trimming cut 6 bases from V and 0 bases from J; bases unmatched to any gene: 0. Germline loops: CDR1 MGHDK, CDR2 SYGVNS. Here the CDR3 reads CASRDRVNTEAFF. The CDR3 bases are TGTGCCAGCAGGGACAGGGTGAACACTGAAGCTTTCTTT. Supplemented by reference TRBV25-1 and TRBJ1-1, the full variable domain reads EADIYQTPRYLVIGTGKKITLECSQTMGHDKMYWYQQDPGMELHLIHYSYGVNSTEKGDLSSESTVSRIRTEHFPLTLESARPSHTSQYLCASRDRVNTEAFFGQGTRLTVV.

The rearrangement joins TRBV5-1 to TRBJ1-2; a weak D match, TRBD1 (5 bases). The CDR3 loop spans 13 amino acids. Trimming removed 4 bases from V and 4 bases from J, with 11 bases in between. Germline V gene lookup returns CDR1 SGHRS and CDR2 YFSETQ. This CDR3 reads CASSEGAVYGYTF. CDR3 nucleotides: TGCGCCAGCAGCGAAGGGGCCGTCTATGGCTACACCTTC.

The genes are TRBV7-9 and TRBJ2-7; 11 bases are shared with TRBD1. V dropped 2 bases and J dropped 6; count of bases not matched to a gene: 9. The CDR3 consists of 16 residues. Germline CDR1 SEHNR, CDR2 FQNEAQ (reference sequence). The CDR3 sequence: CASSLLTGTGGGEQYF. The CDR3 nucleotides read TGTGCCAGCAGCTTACTCACCGGGACAGGGGGTGGCGAGCAGTACTTC.

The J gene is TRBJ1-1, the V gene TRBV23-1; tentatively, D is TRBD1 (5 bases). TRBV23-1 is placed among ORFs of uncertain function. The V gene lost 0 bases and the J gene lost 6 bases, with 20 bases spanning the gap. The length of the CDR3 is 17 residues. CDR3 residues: CASSQSGQETFGSEAFF. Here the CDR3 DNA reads TGCGCCAGCAGTCAATCGGGGCAAGAGACCTTCGGGTCTGAAGCTTTCTTT.